The next 15 T cell receptor beta chains were all read from a single sample in a study of Ad26.COV2.S vaccination and SARS-CoV-2 variants. This sample's treatment: some 19 received Ad26.COV2.S at low or high dose, single or two shots; 5 received placebo; per-sample allocation not given. On day 63 after the first injection, vaccine and placebo recipients gave samples. Clones were read by immunoSEQ multiplex PCR, and TCRdb kept only the in-frame ones, dropping some. The sample gives about 350,000 clones, about 85% of which show up once; 2.5% to 3.5% is in the top ten. The specimen was peripheral blood, collected in a trial of Ad26.COV2.S vaccine versus placebo. The receptors stem from a person aged 18-60 years who received the Ad26.COV2.S COVID-19 vaccine or a placebo.

The J gene is TRBJ2-7, the V gene TRBV5-4; TRBD2 agrees at 8 bases. The germline V gene encodes CDR1 SGHNT and CDR2 YYREEE (reference sequence). The CDR3 spans 15 residues. V was clipped by 4 bases and J by 7 bases; unmatched bases: 13. The CDR3 nucleotides read TGTGCCAGCAGCCCGACGCTAACGGGAGGGGGTGAGCAGTACTTC. Translating it yields CASSPTLTGGGEQYF. The whole variable domain, remainder taken from reference TRBV5-4 and TRBJ2-7, is ETGVTQSPTHLIKTRGQQVTLRCSSQSGHNTVSWYQQALGQGPQFIFQYYREEENGRGNFPPRFSGLQFPNYSSELNVNALELDDSALYLCASSPTLTGGGEQYFGPGTRLTVT.

This clone was seen just once. The gene calls are TRBV6-2 or TRBV6-3 and TRBJ2-7; TRBD1 matches at 7 bases. This CDR3 spans 17 amino acids. The germline gives CDR1 MNHEY, CDR2 SVGEGT. V trimming: 2 bases; J trimming: 4 bases; junction bases outside the gene matches: 14. The CDR3 loop reads CASSYRTGPVGPYEQYF. CDR3 DNA sequence: TGTGCCAGCAGTTACAGGACAGGACCGGTCGGGCCTTACGAGCAGTACTTC.

The chain employs TRBV7-2 and TRBJ2-1; 12 bases line up with TRBD2. Germline V gene data show CDR1 as SGHTA and CDR2 as FQGNSA. Trimming took 5 bases from V and 4 from J; bases not matched to a gene: 6. This CDR3 is 16 amino acids long. The CDR3 coding sequence is TGTGCCAGCAGCATTCCGGGACTAGCGGGTTACAATGAGCAGTTCTTC. It is translated as CASSIPGLAGYNEQFF.

This chain connects TRBV5-4 to TRBJ2-6; no definite D call. The CDR3 is 18 residues long. The germline gives CDR1 SGHNT, CDR2 YYREEE (reference sequence). V gave up 2 bases and J gave up 3 bases, with 18 bases separating them. The CDR3: CASSFWLGSTFGANVLTF. Here the CDR3 DNA reads TGTGCCAGCAGCTTCTGGCTCGGATCGACGTTTGGGGCCAACGTCCTGACTTTC.

This clone was recorded once. V is TRBV5-1 and J is TRBJ1-2; 7 bases fit TRBD1. The V segment lost 0 bases and the J segment 8 bases; nucleotides outside the gene matches: 10. Germline lookup yields CDR1 SGHRS and CDR2 YFSETQ. This CDR3 contains 15 residues. The CDR3 here is CASSLASGTVRGYTF. In DNA form, the CDR3 reads TGCGCCAGCAGCTTGGCCTCCGGGACAGTGAGGGGCTACACCTTC.

V is TRBV7-8 and J is TRBJ1-2, with D unclear. Trimming cost V 2 bases and J 2 bases, with 12 bases left between them. Germline V gene lookup returns CDR1 SGHVS and CDR2 FQNEAQ. CDR3 length: 15 residues. CDR3 loop: CASSLLDKPNYGYTF. As DNA, the CDR3 is TGTGCCAGCAGCTTATTAGACAAGCCAAACTATGGCTACACCTTC.

V usage is TRBV5-1 and J usage is TRBJ2-7, with D tentatively TRBD1 (6 bases). The CDR3 length is 14 residues. Trimming removed 2 bases at V and 7 bases at J, with 16 bases between. The germline CDR1 and CDR2 sequences are SGHRS and YFSETQ. The CDR3 region has the DNA TGCGCCAGCAGCTTTATACAGGGTATAGTAGAGCAGTACTTC. Its protein is CASSFIQGIVEQYF. The variable domain in full, completed from reference TRBV5-1 and TRBJ2-7, reads KAGVTQTPRYLIKTRGQQVTLSCSPISGHRSVSWYQQTPGQGLQFLFEYFSETQRNKGNFPGRFSGRQFSNSRSEMNVSTLELGDSALYLCASSFIQGIVEQYFGPGTRLTVT.

V is TRBV7-9 and J is TRBJ2-5; a weak D match, TRBD2 (5 bases). Per germline, CDR1 SEHNR and CDR2 FQNEAQ (reference sequence). This CDR3 is built from 14 residues. Trimming removed 3 bases at V and 1 base at J, with 9 bases between. CDR3: CASSFNAGQETQYF. The DNA of the CDR3 is TGTGCCAGCAGCTTCAATGCGGGCCAAGAGACCCAGTACTTC.

The chain links TRBV11-3 to TRBJ1-1; D is possibly TRBD1 (5 bases). The CDR3 is 11 residues long. V was trimmed by 3 bases and J by 7 bases, leaving 6 bases between them. Per the germline V gene, CDR1 is SGHNT and CDR2 is YENEEA. The CDR3 loop reads CASSFRGEAFF. DNA of the CDR3: TGTGCCAGCAGCTTTAGGGGTGAAGCTTTCTTT. The full variable domain, in which reference TRBV11-3 and TRBJ1-1 provide the parts outside the CDR3, is EAGVVQSPRYKIIEKKQPVAFWCNPISGHNTLYWYLQNLGQGPELLIRYENEEAVDDSQLPKDRFSAERLKGVDSTLKIQPAELGDSAVYLCASSFRGEAFFGQGTRLTVV.

V gene TRBV3-1 (or the pseudogene TRBV3-2) combines with J gene TRBJ2-1; 7 bases align to TRBD1. The CDR3 has 18 residues. J gave up 0 bases and V 4 bases, and 12 bases lay outside the gene matches. Germline loops: CDR1 LGHDT, CDR2 YNNKEL (reference sequence). The CDR3 sequence: CASSLSFPGGSSYNEQFF. CDR3 coding DNA: TGTGCCAGCAGCCTCTCCTTCCCAGGGGGAAGCTCCTACAATGAGCAGTTCTTC.

The table lists this clone with a count of one. The chain uses TRBV28 and TRBJ1-2; no reliable D call. V lost 6 bases, J lost 6 bases, and 14 bases lay in between. Per germline, CDR1 MDHEN and CDR2 SYDVKM. The CDR3 spans 13 residues. The CDR3 DNA reads TGTGCCAGCAGCCTAGTGGGGTCGGATGGCTACACCTTC. It translates to CASSLVGSDGYTF.

Details on this clone: The identical CDR3 is also encoded by other nucleotide sequences in the sample. The V call is TRBV7-9, the J call TRBJ2-2; D gene ambiguous. Trimming stripped 2 bases from V and 0 bases from J, with 4 bases between. Germline V gene sequence: CDR1 SEHNR, CDR2 FQNEAQ (reference sequence). This CDR3 spans 14 amino acids. The CDR3 spells CASSLNTNTGELFF. The DNA for the CDR3 is TGTGCCAGCAGCTTAAATACGAACACCGGGGAGCTGTTTTTT.

The chain has TRBV7-2 and TRBJ2-3, with D unresolved. CDR3 length equals 13 residues. Germline CDR1 SGHTA, CDR2 FQGNSA. Trimming cost V 5 bases and J 4 bases, with 10 bases left between them. The CDR3, as DNA: TGTGCCAGCAGCGCCCTAACGGCAGATACGCAGTATTTT. Protein: CASSALTADTQYF.

The chain recombines TRBV3-1 (or the pseudogene TRBV3-2) with TRBJ2-2, with TRBD2 matching over 11 bases. J lost 5 bases, V lost 5 bases, and 1 base had no gene match. This CDR3 is 14 amino acids long. From germline, CDR1 is LGHDT and CDR2 YNNKEL (reference sequence). In DNA form, the CDR3 reads TGTGCCAGCAGCGGACTAGCGGGTACCGGGGAGCTGTTTTTT. This translates into CASSGLAGTGELFF.

The chain links TRBV7-2 to TRBJ2-3, with D possibly being TRBD2 (6 bases). Germline CDR1 is SGHTA and CDR2 is FQGNSA. Trimming took off 1 base at V and 7 bases at J, with 9 bases between the two ends. The CDR3 runs to 13 residues. This CDR3 reads CASSLERGNTQYF. CDR3 nucleotides: TGTGCCAGCAGCTTAGAACGGGGGAATACGCAGTATTTT.